This entry concerns a single T cell receptor beta chain. Its antigen is not known. This record comes from a study of cytomegalovirus exposure and HLA in healthy donors. Study-wide results and limits: With DRB1 most and HLA-C fewest, TCR association rates differed between HLA loci in a later analysis.

Per the germline V gene, CDR1 is SGDLS and CDR2 is YYNGEE. The CDR3 is 15 amino acids. Trimming at V came to 4 bases and at J to 6 bases, leaving 9 bases not matched to a gene. The PCR ran on 60 Vbeta and 13 Jbeta primers. The table came from immunoSEQ multiplex PCR; TCRdb's copy has only in-frame clones and leaves some out. The table records 250,000 to 300,000 clones, roughly four fifths of them present only once. Material for sequencing was PBMCs. The clonotype was recovered from a woman between 40 and 50 years old in good health and CMV-seropositive. The chain combines TRBV9 with TRBJ2-7, with 11 bases identical to TRBD2. Here the CDR3 reads CASSYTGLADREQYF. Written as DNA, the CDR3 is TGTGCCAGCAGCTATACGGGACTAGCGGACCGCGAGCAGTACTTC. Full variable domain (outside the CDR3, taken from reference TRBV9 and TRBJ2-7): DSGVTQTPKHLITATGQRVTLRCSPRSGDLSVYWYQQSLDQGLQFLIQYYNGEERAKGNILERFSAQQFPDLHSELNLSSLELGDSALYFCASSYTGLADREQYFGPGTRLTVT.